Following are 27 T cell receptor beta chains from one sample sequenced in a study of cytomegalovirus exposure and HLA in healthy donors. PCR amplification relied on 60 Vbeta primers (plus 13 Jbeta primers). Sequencing was performed with immunoSEQ multiplex PCR; in TCRdb, only in-frame clones are kept and a portion is missing. The sample lists about 160,000 clones, around 81% occurring once. The sequenced sample consisted of PBMCs. The receptors shown here come from a middle-aged man in good health and CMV-seronegative.

The CDR3 protein is CAISHSGGIGGYTF. DNA of the CDR3: TGTGCCATCAGCCACTCGGGGGGAATTGGTGGCTACACCTTC. The chain has TRBV10-3 and TRBJ1-2; perhaps TRBD1 as D (5 bases). The V and J ends lost 6 bases and 7 bases respectively, with 18 bases between them. Germline V CDR1 and CDR2: ENHRY, SYGVKD. The CDR3 has 14 amino acids.

A note on this clone: The junction does not match germline at one end; this may be a read error. J is TRBJ2-4 and V is TRBV9, with TRBD2 matching 7 bases. The CDR3 spans 16 residues. CDR1 and CDR2 (germline): SGDLS, YYNGEE. CDR3 region: CASSVLREAPKNSQYF. As DNA, the CDR3 is TGTGCCAGCAGCGTACTCCGGGAGGCCCCCAAAAACAGTCAGTACTTC.

The gene calls are TRBV10-3 and TRBJ2-2; D perhaps matches TRBD2 (6 bases). The length of the CDR3 is 12 residues. Trimming took 3 bases from V and 9 from J, leaving 8 bases between them. CDR1 and CDR2 (germline): ENHRY, SYGVKD. The CDR3 here is CAISDGGRELFF. CDR3 sequence (DNA): TGTGCCATCAGTGACGGAGGGCGGGAGCTGTTTTTT.

V and J are TRBV28 and TRBJ2-1, with D perhaps TRBD2 (6 bases). The CDR3 is 16 amino acids. Trimming cost V 7 bases and J 2 bases, with 18 bases left between them. CDR1 MDHEN and CDR2 SYDVKM come from the germline V gene. CDR3 protein: CASNSRGRKTYNEQFF. The CDR3 DNA reads as TGTGCCAGCAACTCGCGAGGGAGGAAAACCTACAATGAGCAGTTCTTC.

The chain is built from TRBV6-1 and TRBJ1-1, with no clear D. CDR3 length: 15 amino acids. V was cut by 1 base and J by 5 bases, with 14 bases left in between. Germline V CDR1 and CDR2: MNHNS, SASEGT. CDR3 protein: CASSEDTRRGTEAFF. Here the CDR3 DNA reads TGTGCCAGCAGTGAAGATACGCGGCGTGGAACTGAAGCTTTCTTT.

This chain joins TRBV25-1 and TRBJ2-4; D possibly corresponds to TRBD1 (5 bases). CDR1 is MGHDK, CDR2 SYGVNS, per germline. The CDR3 extends over 15 amino acids. Trimming left V 1 base short and J 3 bases short, with 10 bases between. The CDR3 DNA is TGTGCCAGCAGTGAATTAGTAGGGGACAAAAACATTCAGTACTTC. Protein product: CASSELVGDKNIQYF.

The V and J genes are TRBV20-1 and TRBJ2-7, with D maybe TRBD1 (6 bases). The germline V gene encodes CDR1 DFQATT and CDR2 SNEGSKA (reference sequence). Trimming took 5 bases from V and 8 from J, leaving 10 bases between them. The CDR3 sequence is 10 residues long. The CDR3 sequence is CSAARGQQYF. The CDR3 bases are TGCAGTGCTGCCAGGGGTCAGCAGTACTTC.

This chain links TRBV7-3 with TRBJ2-1; D may be TRBD2 (6 bases). CDR1 SGHTA and CDR2 FQGTGA come from the germline V gene. This CDR3 comprises 13 residues. The V gene lost 5 bases and the J gene lost 10 bases, with 15 bases spanning the gap. CDR3 in DNA: TGTGCCAGCAGCCTTGGGACTGGCGTCGAGCAGTTCTTC. This gives the protein CASSLGTGVEQFF.

V and J are TRBV29-1 and TRBJ2-7; TRBD2 matches 7 bases. Germline V gene data show CDR1 as SQVTM and CDR2 as ANQGSEA. The CDR3 runs to 12 residues. V lost 7 bases, J lost 0 bases, and 3 bases stayed unmatched. The CDR3 reads CSAGEGSYEQYF. The CDR3 DNA is TGCAGCGCGGGGGAGGGCTCCTACGAGCAGTACTTC.

The V gene is TRBV18, the J gene TRBJ2-1; D is uncertain. This CDR3 has 14 residues. V lost 6 bases to trimming and J lost 8 bases, with 17 bases between them. The germline V gene encodes CDR1 KGHSH and CDR2 LQKENI. The CDR3 coding sequence is TGTGCCAGCTCCCCGGCGCGAGGAGTCGATGAGCAGTTCTTC. This translates into CASSPARGVDEQFF.

In this sample, this clone turned up many times. The chain joins TRBV27 to TRBJ1-1, with D hard to call. Between the trimmed V and J ends, which lost 0 bases and 6 bases, there was a span of 11 bases. The CDR3 consists of 14 residues. Looked up from germline, CDR1 is MNHEY and CDR2 is SMNVEV (reference sequence). In DNA form, the CDR3 reads TGTGCCAGCAGTTTATCGACGGGAACCGCTGAAGCTTTCTTT. Its translation: CASSLSTGTAEAFF.

This chain joins TRBV13 and TRBJ2-4; D unclear. Trimming cost V 0 bases and J 5 bases, with 8 bases left between them. CDR1 and CDR2 (germline): PRHDT, FYEKMQ (reference sequence). The CDR3 extends over 14 amino acids. CDR3 loop: CASSLGLRENIQYF. CDR3 DNA sequence: TGTGCCAGCAGCTTAGGTCTTCGGGAAAACATTCAGTACTTC.

This clone was observed once. V usage is TRBV6-4 and J usage is TRBJ2-2, with 10 bases identical to TRBD2. The CDR3 is 15 amino acids. Trimming cost V 3 bases and J 7 bases; bases outside gene matches: 5. CDR1 and CDR2 from the germline V gene are MRHNA and SNTAGT. The CDR3 coding sequence is TGTGCCAGCAGTGAGGCTAGCGGGAGAGTCGGGGAGCTGTTTTTT. It codes for CASSEASGRVGELFF.

V and J are TRBV10-3 and TRBJ1-5, with D unresolved. The germline V gene encodes CDR1 ENHRY and CDR2 SYGVKD. Trimming removed 0 bases from V and 1 base from J, with 13 bases in between. The CDR3 spans 17 residues. DNA of the CDR3: TGTGCCATCAGTGAGTCGCGGACGGGAATGAGCAATCAGCCCCAGCATTTT. Translating gives CAISESRTGMSNQPQHF.

A remark on this clone: Other DNA sequences in this specimen translate into the identical CDR3. This chain joins TRBV5-1 and TRBJ2-1; 8 nucleotides align to TRBD1. Germline V gene data show CDR1 as SGHRS and CDR2 as YFSETQ. The CDR3 covers 15 residues. The J segment lost 2 bases and the V segment lost 0 bases, leaving 1 base of the junction unmatched. The CDR3 here is CASSLAGGTYNEQFF. The CDR3 DNA reads TGCGCCAGCAGCTTGGCAGGGGGCACCTACAATGAGCAGTTCTTC.

The rearrangement uses TRBV7-2 and TRBJ2-7; the match to TRBD2 covers 9 bases. The CDR3 covers 15 residues. Germline trimming cut 1 base from V and 6 bases from J; bases unmatched to any gene: 7. The V gene's germline CDR1 is SGHTA and CDR2 FQGNSA. CDR3 coding DNA: TGTGCCAGCAGCTTAGGGTCAAGCGGGAGGCTCGAGCAGTACGTC. Translated, it gives CASSLGSSGRLEQYV.

This clone was recorded only once. This sequence joins TRBV30 and TRBJ2-7; 10 nucleotides line up with TRBD2. The CDR3 is 17 amino acids. Germline loops: CDR1 GTSNPN, CDR2 SVGIG (reference sequence). V dropped 1 base and J dropped 6; count of bases not matched to a gene: 15. CDR3 sequence: CAWSEAGGPIPFFEQYF. As DNA, the CDR3 is TGTGCCTGGAGTGAAGCGGGAGGGCCGATACCATTTTTCGAGCAGTACTTC.

This rearrangement joins TRBV5-1 to TRBJ1-4, with TRBD1 matching over 9 bases. The CDR3 sequence is 14 residues long. V gave up 4 bases and J gave up 8 bases; unmatched junction bases: 6. Germline V lookup: CDR1 SGHRS, CDR2 YFSETQ. For the CDR3, the DNA is TGCGCCAGCAGCCGGACAGGGGACTCAGAAAAACTGTTTTTT. Amino acid sequence: CASSRTGDSEKLFF.

V is TRBV7-8 and J is TRBJ2-3; 9 bases map to TRBD2. The CDR3 runs to 21 residues. Germline V CDR1 and CDR2: SGHVS, FQNEAQ. Trimming cost V 2 bases and J 0 bases; bases outside gene matches: 18. CDR3 sequence (DNA): TGTGCCAGCAGCTTACCTACCTTAACTAGCGGGCGATCTTCTAGCACAGATACGCAGTATTTT. Protein: CASSLPTLTSGRSSSTDTQYF.

The chain links TRBV2 to TRBJ1-2; 12 positions match TRBD1. The CDR3 consists of 16 residues. Germline lookup yields CDR1 SNHLY and CDR2 FYNNEI. The ends lost 5 bases at V and 2 bases at J; junction bases unmatched: 6. The CDR3 nucleotides are TGTGCCAGCAGTCGGGGACAGGGGGCGCAAAACTATGGCTACACCTTC. It codes for CASSRGQGAQNYGYTF.

The V and J genes are TRBV5-1 and TRBJ1-1, with D unresolved. There are 15 residues in the CDR3. Germline values: CDR1 SGHRS, CDR2 YFSETQ. Deletions cut 4 bases from V and 0 bases from J, with 13 bases between. CDR3: CASSPYPEMNTEAFF. The CDR3 region has the DNA TGCGCCAGCAGCCCTTACCCGGAGATGAACACTGAAGCTTTCTTT.

This chain uses TRBV27 with TRBJ2-3; D unresolved. CDR3 length equals 12 residues. CDR1 is MNHEY and CDR2 is SMNVEV in the germline V gene (reference sequence). V was clipped by 4 bases and J by 4 bases, with 6 bases between them. Written as DNA, the CDR3 is TGTGCCAGCAGTTCCCCTCCAGATACGCAGTATTTT. Residues: CASSSPPDTQYF.

The V call is TRBV21-1, the J call TRBJ2-7; TRBD1, the table's D call, lacks a check against the DNA. TRBV21-1 is a known pseudogene. The CDR3 spans 16 residues. CDR3 bases: TGTGCCAGCAGCAAAGAGGATACAGGGGGGTCCTACGAGCAGTACGTC. The encoded protein is CASSKEDTGGSYEQYV.

The gene calls are TRBV5-1 and TRBJ2-1, with D maybe TRBD2 (6 bases). The CDR3 is made up of 16 amino acids. Germline assignment: CDR1 SGHRS and CDR2 YFSETQ. Trimming removed 1 base at V and 3 bases at J, with 14 bases between. The DNA of the CDR3 is TGCGCCAGCAGCTTGTCCGATGGGGGGAACTACAATGAGCAGTTCTTC. This encodes CASSLSDGGNYNEQFF.

The chain employs TRBV30 and TRBJ2-7; 13 bases are shared with TRBD2. Losses at the gene ends were 7 bases for V and 2 bases for J; bases not matched to a gene: 11. The germline V gene encodes CDR1 GTSNPN and CDR2 SVGIG (reference sequence). This CDR3 contains 16 residues. CDR3 region: CAYKPPGLAGPYEQYF. As DNA, the CDR3 is TGTGCCTACAAGCCGCCGGGACTAGCGGGACCCTACGAGCAGTACTTC.

Turning to this clone: A junction boundary mismatches the germline segment, possibly from a read error. The same CDR3 is also encoded by other DNA sequences in this sample. V usage is TRBV19 and J usage is TRBJ2-6; TRBD1 matches at 10 bases. Germline V gives CDR1 LNHDA, CDR2 SQIVND (reference sequence). This CDR3 is built from 17 residues. The CDR3 DNA reads TGTGCCAGTAGTCACCGGGACAGGGGATCTGGGGCCAACGGCCTGACTTTC. Translation gives CASSHRDRGSGANGLTF.

This sequence joins TRBV5-1 and TRBJ2-5, with 7 nucleotides matching TRBD1. Germline V gene sequence: CDR1 SGHRS, CDR2 YFSETQ. J lost 0 bases, V lost 3 bases, and 2 bases had no gene match. The CDR3 consists of 14 residues. DNA of the CDR3: TGCGCCAGCAGCTCGGGACAGTACCAAGAGACCCAGTACTTC. Protein: CASSSGQYQETQYF.